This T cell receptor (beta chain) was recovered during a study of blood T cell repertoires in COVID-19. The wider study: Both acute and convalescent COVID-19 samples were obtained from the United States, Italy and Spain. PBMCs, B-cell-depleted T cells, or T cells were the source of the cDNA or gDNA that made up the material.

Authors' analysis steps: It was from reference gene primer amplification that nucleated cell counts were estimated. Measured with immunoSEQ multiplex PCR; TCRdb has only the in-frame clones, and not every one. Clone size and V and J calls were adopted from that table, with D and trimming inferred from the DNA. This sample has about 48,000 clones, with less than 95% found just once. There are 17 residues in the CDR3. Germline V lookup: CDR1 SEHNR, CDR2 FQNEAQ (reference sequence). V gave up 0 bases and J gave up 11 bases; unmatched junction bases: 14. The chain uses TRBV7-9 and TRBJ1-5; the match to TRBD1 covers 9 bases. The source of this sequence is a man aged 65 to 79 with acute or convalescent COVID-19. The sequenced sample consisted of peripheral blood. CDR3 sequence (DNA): TGTGCCAGCAGCTTAGCGGGACAGGGCCTCTCCATGGAGACCCAGCATTTT. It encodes CASSLAGQGLSMETQHF.